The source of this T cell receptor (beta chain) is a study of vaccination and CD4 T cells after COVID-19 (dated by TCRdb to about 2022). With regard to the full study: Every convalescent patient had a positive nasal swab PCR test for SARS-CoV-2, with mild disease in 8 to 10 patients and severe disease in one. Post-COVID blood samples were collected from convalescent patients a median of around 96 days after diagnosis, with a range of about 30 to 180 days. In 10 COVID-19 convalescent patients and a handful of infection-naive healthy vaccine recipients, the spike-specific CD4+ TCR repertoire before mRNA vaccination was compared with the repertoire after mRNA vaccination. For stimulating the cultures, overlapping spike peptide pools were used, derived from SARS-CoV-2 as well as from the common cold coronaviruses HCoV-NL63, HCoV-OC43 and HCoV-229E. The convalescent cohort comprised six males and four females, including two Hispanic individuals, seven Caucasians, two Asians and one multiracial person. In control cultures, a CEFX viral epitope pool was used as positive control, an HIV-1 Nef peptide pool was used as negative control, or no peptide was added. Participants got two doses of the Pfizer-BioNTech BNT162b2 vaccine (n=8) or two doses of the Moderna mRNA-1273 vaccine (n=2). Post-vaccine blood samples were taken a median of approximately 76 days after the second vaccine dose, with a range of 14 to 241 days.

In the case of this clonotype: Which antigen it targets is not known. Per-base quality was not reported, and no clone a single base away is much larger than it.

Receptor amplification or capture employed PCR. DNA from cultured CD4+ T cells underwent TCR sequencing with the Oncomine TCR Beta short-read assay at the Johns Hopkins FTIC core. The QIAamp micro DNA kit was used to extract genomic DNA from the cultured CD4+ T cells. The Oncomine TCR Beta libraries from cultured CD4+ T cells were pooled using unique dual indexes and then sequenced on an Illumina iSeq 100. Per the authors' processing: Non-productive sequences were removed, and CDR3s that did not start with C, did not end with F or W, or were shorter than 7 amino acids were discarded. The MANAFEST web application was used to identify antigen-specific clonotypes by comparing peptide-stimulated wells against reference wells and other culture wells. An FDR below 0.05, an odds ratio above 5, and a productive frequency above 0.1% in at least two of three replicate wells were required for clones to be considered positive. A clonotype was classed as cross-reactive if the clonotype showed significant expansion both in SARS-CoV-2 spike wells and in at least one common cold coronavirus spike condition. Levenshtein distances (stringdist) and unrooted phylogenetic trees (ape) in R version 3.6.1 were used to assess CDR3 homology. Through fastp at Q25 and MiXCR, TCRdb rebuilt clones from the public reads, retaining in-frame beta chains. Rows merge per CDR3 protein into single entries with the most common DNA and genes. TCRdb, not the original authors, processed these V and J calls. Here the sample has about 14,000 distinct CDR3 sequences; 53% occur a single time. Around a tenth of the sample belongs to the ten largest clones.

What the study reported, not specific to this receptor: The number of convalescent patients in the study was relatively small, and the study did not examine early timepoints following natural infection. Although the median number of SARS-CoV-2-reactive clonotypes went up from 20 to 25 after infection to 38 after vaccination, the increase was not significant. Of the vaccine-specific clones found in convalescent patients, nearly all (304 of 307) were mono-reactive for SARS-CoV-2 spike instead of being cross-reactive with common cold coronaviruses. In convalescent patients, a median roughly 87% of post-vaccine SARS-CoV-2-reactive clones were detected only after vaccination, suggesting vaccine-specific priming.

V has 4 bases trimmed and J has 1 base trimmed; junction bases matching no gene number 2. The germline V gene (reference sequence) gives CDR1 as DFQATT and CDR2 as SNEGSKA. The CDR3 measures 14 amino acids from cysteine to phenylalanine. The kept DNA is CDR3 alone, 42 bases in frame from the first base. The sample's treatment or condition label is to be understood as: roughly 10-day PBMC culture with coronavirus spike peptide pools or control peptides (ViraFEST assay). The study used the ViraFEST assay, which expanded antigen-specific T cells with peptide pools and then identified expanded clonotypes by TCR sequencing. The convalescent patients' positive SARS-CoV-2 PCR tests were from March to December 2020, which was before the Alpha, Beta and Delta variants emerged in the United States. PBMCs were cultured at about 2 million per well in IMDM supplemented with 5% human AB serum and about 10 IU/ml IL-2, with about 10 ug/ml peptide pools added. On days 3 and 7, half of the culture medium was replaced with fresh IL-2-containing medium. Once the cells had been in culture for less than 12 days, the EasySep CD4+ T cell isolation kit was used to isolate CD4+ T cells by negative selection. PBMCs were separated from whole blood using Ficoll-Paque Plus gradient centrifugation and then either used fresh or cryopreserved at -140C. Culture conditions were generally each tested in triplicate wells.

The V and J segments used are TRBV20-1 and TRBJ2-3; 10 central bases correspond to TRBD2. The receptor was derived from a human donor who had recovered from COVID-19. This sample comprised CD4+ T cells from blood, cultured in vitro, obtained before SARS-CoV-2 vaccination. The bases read TGCAGTGCTACGGGGACTAGCGGCACAGATACGCAGTATTTT. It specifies CSATGTSGTDTQYF.